The sample holds a few counts of the clone carrying this T cell receptor beta chain. Its cognate antigen is unknown. The data were obtained in a study of Tregs in tolerant kidney transplant recipients. Notes on the study in general: Tregs expanded with activated donor B cells seemed most donor-specific. Biological reproducibility was not directly addressed, but technical replication error appeared minimal.

Unstimulated Tregs (CD4+CD25+CD127-) and CD4+CD25- non-Tregs were sorted from PBMCs. CDR1 is SGHVS, CDR2 FQNEAQ, per germline. Between the trimmed V and J ends, which lost 5 bases and 5 bases, there was a span of 13 bases. The CDR3 has 14 amino acids. Method: immunoSEQ multiplex PCR; TCRdb's copy keeps in-frame clones and lacks some. This table has tens of thousands of clones, more than 90% appearing once. The sequenced material came from CD8+ T cells from blood. This rearrangement joins TRBV7-8 to TRBJ2-4; D is unclear. The sequence was obtained from a human donor in good health. This CDR3 is CASSPRWTQNIQYF. CDR3 DNA: TGTGCCAGCAGCCCCCGTTGGACCCAAAACATTCAGTACTTC. The full variable domain, its missing parts supplied by reference TRBV7-8 and TRBJ2-4, is GAGVSQSPRYKVAKRGQDVALRCDPISGHVSLFWYQQALGQGPEFLTYFQNEAQLDKSGLPSDRFFAERPEGSVSTLKIQRTQQEDSAVYLCASSPRWTQNIQYFGAGTRLSVL.